This TCR beta chain was documented in a study of blood T cell repertoires in COVID-19. Study at large: Samples came from the United States, Italy and Spain, spanning acute and convalescent COVID-19. Sample material is recorded as cDNA or gDNA derived from T cells, B-cell-depleted T cells, or PBMCs.

Original processing methods: Reference gene primer amplification yielded estimated nucleated cell counts. Profiling relied on immunoSEQ multiplex PCR, and the TCRdb table lists in-frame clones only, not all of them. From that table come the V and J calls and clone size; the DNA was used to work out D and trimming. Among some 44,000 clones listed, around 93% were seen once. Germline V gene sequence: CDR1 SGHDT, CDR2 YYEEEE. The CDR3 is made up of 13 amino acids. The V end lost 1 base, the J end lost 7 bases, and 11 bases lay between the germline ends. The origin of this receptor is a human donor in a cohort sampled during active COVID-19. The sequenced sample consisted of peripheral blood. The chain is built from TRBV5-6 and TRBJ1-2; D is uncertain. The CDR3 here is CASSLFGVGGYTF. DNA for the CDR3: TGTGCCAGCAGCTTGTTCGGGGTTGGTGGCTACACCTTC.